This T cell receptor beta chain was sequenced during a study of cytomegalovirus exposure and HLA in healthy donors. PCR employed 60 Vbeta and 13 Jbeta primers. TCRdb's copy holds only in-frame clones and misses some; the assay was immunoSEQ multiplex PCR. The sample holds about 200,000 clones, approximately 81% seen once. Looked up from germline, CDR1 is SEHNR and CDR2 is FQNEAQ (reference sequence). CDR3 length: 12 residues. Between the trimmed V and J ends, which lost 6 bases and 7 bases, there was a span of 13 bases. The gene calls are TRBV7-9 and TRBJ2-7, with D possibly matching TRBD1 (6 bases). The sample consisted of PBMCs. The receptor was isolated from a young man in good health and CMV-seronegative. CDR3 residues: CASSQQGREQYF. DNA of the CDR3: TGTGCCAGCAGTCAACAGGGTAGGGAGCAGTACTTC.